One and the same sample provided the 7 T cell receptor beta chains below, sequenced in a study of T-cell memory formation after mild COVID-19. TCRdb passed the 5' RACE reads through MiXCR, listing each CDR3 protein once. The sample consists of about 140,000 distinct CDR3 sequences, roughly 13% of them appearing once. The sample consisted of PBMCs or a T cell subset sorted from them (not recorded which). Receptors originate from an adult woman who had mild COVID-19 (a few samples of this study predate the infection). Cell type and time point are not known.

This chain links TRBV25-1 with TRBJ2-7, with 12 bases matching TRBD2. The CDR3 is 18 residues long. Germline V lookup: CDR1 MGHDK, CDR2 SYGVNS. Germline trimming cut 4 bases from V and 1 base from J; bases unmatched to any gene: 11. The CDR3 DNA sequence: TGTGCCAGCAGTGCTCCACTAGCGGGAGGCCACCCATCCTACGAGCAGTACTTC. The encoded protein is CASSAPLAGGHPSYEQYF.

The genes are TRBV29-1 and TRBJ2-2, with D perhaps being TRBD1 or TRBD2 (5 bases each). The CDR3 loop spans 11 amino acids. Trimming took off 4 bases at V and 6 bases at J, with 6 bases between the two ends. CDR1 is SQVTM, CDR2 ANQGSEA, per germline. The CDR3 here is CSVAGPGELFF. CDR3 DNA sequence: TGCAGCGTTGCGGGGCCCGGGGAGCTGTTTTTT.

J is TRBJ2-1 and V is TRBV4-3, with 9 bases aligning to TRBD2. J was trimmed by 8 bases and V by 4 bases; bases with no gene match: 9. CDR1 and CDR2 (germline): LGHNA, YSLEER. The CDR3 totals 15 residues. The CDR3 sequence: CASSRAGGGDYEQFF. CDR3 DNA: TGCGCCAGCAGCCGCGCGGGAGGGGGGGACTATGAGCAGTTCTTC.

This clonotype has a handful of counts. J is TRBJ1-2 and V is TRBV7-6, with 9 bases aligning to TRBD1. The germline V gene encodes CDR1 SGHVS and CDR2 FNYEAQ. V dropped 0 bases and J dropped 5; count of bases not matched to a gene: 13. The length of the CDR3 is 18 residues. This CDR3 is CASSLAAGTGSMGYGYTF. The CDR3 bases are TGTGCCAGCAGCTTAGCGGCAGGGACAGGGTCGATGGGATATGGCTACACCTTC.

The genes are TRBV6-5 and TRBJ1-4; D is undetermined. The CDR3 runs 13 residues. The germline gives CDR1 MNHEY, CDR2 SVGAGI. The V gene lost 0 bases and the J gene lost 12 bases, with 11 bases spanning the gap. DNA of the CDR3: TGTGCCAGCAGTTACTCGAGGGAGGGCCAACTGTTTTTT. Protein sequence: CASSYSREGQLFF.

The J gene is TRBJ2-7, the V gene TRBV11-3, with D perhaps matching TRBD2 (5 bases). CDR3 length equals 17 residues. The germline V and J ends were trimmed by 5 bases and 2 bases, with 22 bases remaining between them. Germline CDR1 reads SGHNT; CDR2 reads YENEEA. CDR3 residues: CASSPLRGGRLTYEQYF. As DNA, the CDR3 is TGTGCCAGCAGCCCCCTTCGGGGTGGGAGATTGACCTACGAGCAGTACTTC.

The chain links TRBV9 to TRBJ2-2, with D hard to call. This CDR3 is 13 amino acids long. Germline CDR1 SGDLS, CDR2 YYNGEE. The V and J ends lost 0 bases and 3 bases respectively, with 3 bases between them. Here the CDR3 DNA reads TGTGCCAGCAGCGTAGCTGACACCGGGGAGCTGTTTTTT. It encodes CASSVADTGELFF.